The rows below give T cell receptor beta chains drawn from one sample of a study of T cells in Graves' hyperthyroidism and ophthalmopathy. TCRdb reanalysed the multiplex PCR reads using MiXCR and keeps one entry per CDR3 protein. The sample includes about 640,000 distinct CDR3 sequences, under 25% of them seen just once. Source material: blood. The receptors shown here come from a man aged 25-45 years with Graves' ophthalmopathy. The CDR3 runs from the conserved cysteine through the conserved F or W.

V,J,CDR3
TRBV5-6,TRBJ2-1,CASSDGHNEQFF
TRBV7-9,TRBJ1-1,CASSLEGGARNTEAFF
TRBV10-3,TRBJ2-7,CAISELTTYEQYF
TRBV11-2,TRBJ2-7,CASSLVAGGFEQYF
TRBV20-1,TRBJ1-2,CSAPQEGNYGYTF
TRBV6-2/TRBV6-3,TRBJ2-7,CASTGGTSGFYEQYF
TRBV6-5,TRBJ2-6,CASSYGLATGANVLTF
TRBV11-2,TRBJ1-1,CASSLREWNTEAFF
TRBV28,TRBJ2-7,CASCTGPEQYF
TRBV18,TRBJ1-2,CASSPRSGDGFGYTF
TRBV7-8,TRBJ2-7,CASSYAPGLAEYEQYF
TRBV24-1,TRBJ2-1,CATSDLGGTGAGNEQFF
TRBV2,TRBJ2-7,CASRIAGSYEQYF
TRBV27,TRBJ2-3,CASSATDRSLDTQYF
TRBV9,TRBJ1-1,CASSVDGGRGTEAFF
TRBV28,TRBJ2-3,CASRLGLGAMDTQYF
TRBV6-1,TRBJ2-5,CASRPNRALQETQYF
TRBV20-1,TRBJ2-3,CIPRPAGAVDTQYF
TRBV5-1,TRBJ2-5,CASSSSPGLAGGLEETQYF
TRBV2,TRBJ2-7,CASSTGDRGYEQYF
TRBV11-3,TRBJ1-1,CASRQPSTEAFF
TRBV14,TRBJ2-1,CASRMSGSFYNEQFF
TRBV5-4,TRBJ2-7,CASSLNSDHSYEQYF
TRBV6-1,TRBJ2-7,CASTAGAYEQYF
TRBV12-3/TRBV12-4,TRBJ2-7,CASSLALVYEQYF
TRBV28,TRBJ2-1,CASSLGLGITFF
TRBV28,TRBJ2-1,CASKTSSGVSSYNEQFF
TRBV20-1,TRBJ1-5,CSASRDTHQPQHF
TRBV2,TRBJ1-2,CASSDHGPYGYTF
TRBV19,TRBJ2-2,CASTAGLARPGELFF
TRBV10-3,TRBJ2-2,CASSYGLAEGTGELFF
TRBV14,TRBJ2-2,CASSQVAGLNTGELFF
TRBV15,TRBJ2-2,CATSLRFTGELFF
TRBV2,TRBJ1-5,CASSVSPGIEQPQHF
TRBV19,TRBJ2-1,CASSRAPYNEQFF
TRBV6-5,TRBJ1-5,CASSYPGQGSNQPQHF
TRBV15,TRBJ1-2,CATSSISGTGYGYTF
TRBV11-2,TRBJ2-7,CASSLESRAKRQYF
TRBV29-1,TRBJ2-3,CSAPGPSTDTQYF
TRBV20-1,TRBJ2-3,CSARFGPIVTDTQYF
TRBV2,TRBJ2-1,CASGRHNEQFF
TRBV6-9,TRBJ2-7,CASSYVHEQYF
TRBV6-1,TRBJ1-4,CAIPGQGVNEKLFF
TRBV5-5,TRBJ1-6,CASTGQYNSPLHF
TRBV30,TRBJ2-1,CAWSSRNEQFF
TRBV9,TRBJ1-2,CASSEADRRDYGYTF
TRBV10-2,TRBJ1-5,CASSESGLVGHISNQPQHF
TRBV11-2,TRBJ2-5,CASSLESGGTQYF
TRBV10-1,TRBJ2-1,CASSPTLGSGREYNEQFF
TRBV30,TRBJ2-2,CAWSGLAGWNTGELFF
TRBV20-1,TRBJ2-1,CSARGRLSGSHEQFF
TRBV2,TRBJ2-3,CASTERTGWSTDTQYF
TRBV28,TRBJ1-2,CASSLPGQAVSNYGYTF
TRBV6-5,TRBJ1-2,CASSYDIFDYGYTF
TRBV3-1,TRBJ2-2,CASSQAARGRTGELFF